This T cell receptor beta chain was recorded in a study of OX40 agonist ivuxolimab in advanced cancers. The overall study: Three patients showed partial responses: one hepatocellular carcinoma and two cutaneous melanoma cases.

On this clone itself: A junction end diverges from the germline sequence, so it may reflect a read error.

Assay used: immunoSEQ multiplex PCR; TCRdb lists only in-frame clones, some missing. The table records 70,000 to 95,000 clones, 85% to 95% of them present only once. This CDR3 comprises 13 residues. Germline assignment: CDR1 MNHNS and CDR2 SASEGT. The rearrangement uses TRBV6-1 and TRBJ2-7, with a weak D call TRBD1 (5 bases). The sequence was collected from an adult with an advanced solid tumor such as melanoma, head and neck, liver or kidney cancer. The sample was CD4+ or CD8+ T cells sorted from blood, taken in a trial of the OX40 agonist ivuxolimab. In DNA form, the CDR3 reads TGTGTCAGCAGTGGACACCACAACTACGAGCAGTACTTC. Residues: CVSSGHHNYEQYF.